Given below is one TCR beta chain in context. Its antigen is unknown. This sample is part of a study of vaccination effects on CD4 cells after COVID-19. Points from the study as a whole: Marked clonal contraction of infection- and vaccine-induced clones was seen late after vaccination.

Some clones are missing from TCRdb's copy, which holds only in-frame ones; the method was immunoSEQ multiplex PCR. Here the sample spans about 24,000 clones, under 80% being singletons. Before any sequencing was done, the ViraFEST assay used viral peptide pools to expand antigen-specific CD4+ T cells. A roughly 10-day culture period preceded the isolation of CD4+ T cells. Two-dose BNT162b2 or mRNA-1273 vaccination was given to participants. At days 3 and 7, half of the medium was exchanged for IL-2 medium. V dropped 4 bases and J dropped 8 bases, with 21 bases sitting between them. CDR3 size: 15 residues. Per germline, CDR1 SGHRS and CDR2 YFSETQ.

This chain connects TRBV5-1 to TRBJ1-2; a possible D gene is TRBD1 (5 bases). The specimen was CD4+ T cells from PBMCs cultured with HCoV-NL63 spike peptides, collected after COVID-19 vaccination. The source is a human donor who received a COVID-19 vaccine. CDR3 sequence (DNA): TGCGCCAGCAGCCCGGGACTCGTTAATACTATGGGCTACACCTTC. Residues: CASSPGLVNTMGYTF.